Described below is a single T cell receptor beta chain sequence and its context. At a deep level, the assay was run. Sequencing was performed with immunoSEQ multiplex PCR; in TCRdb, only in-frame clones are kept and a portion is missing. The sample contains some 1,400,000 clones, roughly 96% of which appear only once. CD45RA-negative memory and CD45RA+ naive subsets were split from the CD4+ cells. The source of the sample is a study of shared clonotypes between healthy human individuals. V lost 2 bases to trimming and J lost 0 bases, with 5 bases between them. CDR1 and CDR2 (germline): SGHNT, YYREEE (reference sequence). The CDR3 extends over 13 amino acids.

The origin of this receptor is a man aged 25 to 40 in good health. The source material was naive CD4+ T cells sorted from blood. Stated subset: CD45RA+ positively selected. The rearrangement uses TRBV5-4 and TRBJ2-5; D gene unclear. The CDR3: CASSFRNQETQYF. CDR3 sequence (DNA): TGTGCCAGCAGCTTCAGGAACCAAGAGACCCAGTACTTC.